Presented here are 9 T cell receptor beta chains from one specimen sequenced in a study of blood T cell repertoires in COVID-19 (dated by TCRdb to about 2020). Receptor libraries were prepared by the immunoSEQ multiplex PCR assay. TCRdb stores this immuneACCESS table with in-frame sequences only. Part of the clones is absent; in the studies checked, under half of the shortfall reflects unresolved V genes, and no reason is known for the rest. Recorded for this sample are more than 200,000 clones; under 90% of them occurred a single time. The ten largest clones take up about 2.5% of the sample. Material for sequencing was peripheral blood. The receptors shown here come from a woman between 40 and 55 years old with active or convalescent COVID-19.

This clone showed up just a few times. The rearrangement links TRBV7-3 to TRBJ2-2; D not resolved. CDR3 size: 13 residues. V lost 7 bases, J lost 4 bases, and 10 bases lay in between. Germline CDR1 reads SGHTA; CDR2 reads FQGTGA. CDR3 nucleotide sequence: TGTGCCAGCAAAGATTCGGGCACCGGGGAGCTGTTTTTT. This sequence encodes CASKDSGTGELFF. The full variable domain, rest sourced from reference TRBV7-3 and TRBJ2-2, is GAGVSQTPSNKVTEKGKYVELRCDPISGHTALYWYRQSLGQGPEFLIYFQGTGAADDSGLPNDRFFAVRPEGSVSTLKIQRTERGDSAVYLCASKDSGTGELFFGEGSRLTVL.

For the CDR3, the DNA is TGTGCCAGCAGTTATGCCAGGACTCAGACGGAGCAGTTCTTC. Amino acids: CASSYARTQTEQFF. The chain has TRBV6-5 and TRBJ2-1, with D maybe TRBD2 (5 bases). CDR3 length: 14 amino acids. The V end lost 3 bases, the J end lost 10 bases, and 16 bases lay between the germline ends. In germline, CDR1 is MNHEY, CDR2 SVGAGI.

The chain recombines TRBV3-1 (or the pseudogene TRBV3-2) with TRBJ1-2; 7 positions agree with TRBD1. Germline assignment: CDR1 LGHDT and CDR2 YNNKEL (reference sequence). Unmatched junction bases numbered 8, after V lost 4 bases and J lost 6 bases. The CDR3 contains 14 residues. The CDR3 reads CASSPGRGGNGYTF. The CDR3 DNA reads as TGTGCCAGCAGCCCGGGGAGAGGGGGCAATGGCTACACCTTC.

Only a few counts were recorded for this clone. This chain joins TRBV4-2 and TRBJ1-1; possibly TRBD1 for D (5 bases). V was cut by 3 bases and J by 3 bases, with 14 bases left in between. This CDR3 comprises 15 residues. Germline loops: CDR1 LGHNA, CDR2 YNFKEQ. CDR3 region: CASSQPAGRDTEAFF. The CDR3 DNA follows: TGTGCCAGCAGCCAGCCCGCGGGGCGCGACACTGAAGCTTTCTTT.

The CDR3 spells CASRTTGQFLSGANVLTF. For the CDR3, the DNA is TGTGCCAGCAGGACTACCGGACAGTTCCTCTCTGGGGCCAACGTCCTGACTTTC. The chain combines TRBV27 with TRBJ2-6, with a tentative D call TRBD1 (6 bases). V was trimmed by 6 bases and J by 0 bases, leaving 18 bases between them. Germline CDR1 MNHEY, CDR2 SMNVEV (reference sequence). This CDR3 has 18 residues.

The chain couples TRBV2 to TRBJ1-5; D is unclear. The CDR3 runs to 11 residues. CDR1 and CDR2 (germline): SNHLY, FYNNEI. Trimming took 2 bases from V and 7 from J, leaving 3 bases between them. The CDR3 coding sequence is TGTGCCAGCAGTGAACGGCAGCCCCAGCATTTT. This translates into CASSERQPQHF. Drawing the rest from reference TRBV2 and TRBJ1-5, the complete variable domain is EPEVTQTPSHQVTQMGQEVILRCVPISNHLYFYWYRQILGQKVEFLVSFYNNEISEKSEIFDDQFSVERPDGSNFTLKIRSTKLEDSAMYFCASSERQPQHFGDGTRLSIL.

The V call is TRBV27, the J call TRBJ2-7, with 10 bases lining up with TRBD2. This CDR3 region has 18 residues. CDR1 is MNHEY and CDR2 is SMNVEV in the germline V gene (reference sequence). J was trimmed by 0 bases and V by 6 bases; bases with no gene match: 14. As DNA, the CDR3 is TGTGCCAGCAGGCCACCCCGGACTAGCGGCTTAAGCTCCTACGAGCAGTACTTC. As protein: CASRPPRTSGLSSYEQYF.

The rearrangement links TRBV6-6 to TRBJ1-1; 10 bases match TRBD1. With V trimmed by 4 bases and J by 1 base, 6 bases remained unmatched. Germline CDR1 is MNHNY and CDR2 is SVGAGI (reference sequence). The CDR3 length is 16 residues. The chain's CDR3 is CASSSRRDRGNTEAFF. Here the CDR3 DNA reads TGTGCCAGCAGTTCACGACGGGACAGGGGGAACACTGAAGCTTTCTTT.

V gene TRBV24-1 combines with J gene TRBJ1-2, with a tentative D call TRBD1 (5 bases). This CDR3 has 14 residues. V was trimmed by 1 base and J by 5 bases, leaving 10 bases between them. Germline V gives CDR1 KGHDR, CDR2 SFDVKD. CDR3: CATSDFWQGYGYTF. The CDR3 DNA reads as TGTGCCACCAGTGATTTCTGGCAGGGATATGGCTACACCTTC.